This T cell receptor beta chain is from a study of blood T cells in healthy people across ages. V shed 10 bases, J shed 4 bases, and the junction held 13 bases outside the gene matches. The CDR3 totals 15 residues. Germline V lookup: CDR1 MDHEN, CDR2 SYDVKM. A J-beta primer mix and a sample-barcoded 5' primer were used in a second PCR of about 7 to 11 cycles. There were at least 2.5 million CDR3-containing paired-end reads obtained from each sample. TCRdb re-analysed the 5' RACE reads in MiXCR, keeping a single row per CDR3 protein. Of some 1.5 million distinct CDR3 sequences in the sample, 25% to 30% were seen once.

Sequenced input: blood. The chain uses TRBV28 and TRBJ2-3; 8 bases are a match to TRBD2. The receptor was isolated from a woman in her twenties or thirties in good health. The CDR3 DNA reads TGTGCCACAGCGCGGGGGGTTACTAGCGCAGATACGCAGTATTTT. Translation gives CATARGVTSADTQYF.